The sequence of this T cell receptor (beta chain) was determined in a study of blood T cells in healthy people across ages. Overall study context: Per two T cells, about one barcoded beta molecule was captured through template switching.

The germline gives CDR1 SEHNR, CDR2 FQNEAQ (reference sequence). This CDR3 is 14 amino acids long. Trimming took off 0 bases at V and 6 bases at J, with 11 bases between the two ends. This clonotype was seen many times. It was with a sample-barcoded 5' primer and a J-beta primer mix that a second PCR of roughly 7 to 12 cycles was run. TCRdb recomputed calls from the 5' RACE reads with MiXCR, one row per CDR3 protein. The table records some 900,000 distinct CDR3 sequences, under 35% of them present only once. This sequence was found in a woman of 80 years or more in good health. The genes are TRBV7-9 and TRBJ2-5, with D perhaps TRBD1 (6 bases). The sample consisted of blood. DNA of the CDR3: TGTGCCAGCAGCTTAGCGTGGGGGCAGAAGACCCAGTACTTC. Protein product: CASSLAWGQKTQYF.